One sample yielded the 3 T cell receptor beta chains listed below, sequenced in a study of vaccination effects on CD4 cells after COVID-19. Using viral peptide pools, the ViraFEST assay grew out antigen-specific CD4+ T cells prior to sequencing. Isolation of CD4+ T cells took place after approximately 10 days of culture. Nobody among the vaccine recipients had prior SARS-CoV-2 infection (nucleocapsid antibodies were negative). The data were produced by immunoSEQ multiplex PCR, yet TCRdb's version contains in-frame clones alone and is incomplete. This table holds fewer than 40,000 clones, 55% to 75% found once. These TCRs' antigens remain unknown. Sequenced here: CD4+ T cells from PBMCs cultured with SARS-CoV-2 spike peptides, sampled before COVID-19 vaccination. The receptors were sampled from a human donor who received a COVID-19 vaccine.

The rearrangement joins TRBV25-1 to TRBJ2-1, with a tentative D call TRBD1 (5 bases). CDR1 MGHDK and CDR2 SYGVNS come from the germline V gene. V was cut by 3 bases and J by 7 bases, with 13 bases left in between. This CDR3 region has 14 residues. This CDR3 is CASSDRGFRNEQFF. CDR3 in DNA: TGTGCCAGCAGTGATAGGGGATTTAGGAATGAGCAGTTCTTC.

The chain carries TRBV5-1 and TRBJ1-4; 7 nucleotides match TRBD1. Trimming removed 4 bases from V and 3 bases from J; junction bases left unmatched: 6. CDR1 and CDR2 from the germline V gene are SGHRS and YFSETQ. CDR3 length: 15 amino acids. The CDR3 spells CASSRQGGANEKLFF. CDR3 DNA sequence: TGCGCCAGCAGCAGGCAGGGGGGGGCTAATGAAAAACTGTTTTTT.

There are a few counts of this clone. This chain joins TRBV5-1 and TRBJ1-1; 7 bases align to TRBD1. This CDR3 spans 16 amino acids. Germline CDR1 reads SGHRS; CDR2 reads YFSETQ. After removal of 3 bases from V and 1 base from J, the junction contained 9 bases not matched to a gene. The CDR3 sequence is CASSSGTAERNTEAFF. DNA for the CDR3: TGCGCCAGCAGCTCCGGGACAGCCGAGAGGAACACTGAAGCTTTCTTT.